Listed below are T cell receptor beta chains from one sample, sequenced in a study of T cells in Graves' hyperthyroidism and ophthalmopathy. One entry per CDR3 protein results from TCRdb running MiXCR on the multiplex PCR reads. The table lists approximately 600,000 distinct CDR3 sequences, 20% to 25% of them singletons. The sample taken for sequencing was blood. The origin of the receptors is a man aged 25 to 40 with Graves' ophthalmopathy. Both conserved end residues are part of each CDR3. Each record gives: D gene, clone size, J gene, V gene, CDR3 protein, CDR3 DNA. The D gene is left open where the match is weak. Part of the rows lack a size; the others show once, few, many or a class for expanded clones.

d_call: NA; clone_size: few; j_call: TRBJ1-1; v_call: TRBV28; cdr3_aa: CASTAPTDQTGYEAFF; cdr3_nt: TGTGCCAGCACCGCTCCCACGGACCAGACGGGCTATGAAGCTTTCTTT
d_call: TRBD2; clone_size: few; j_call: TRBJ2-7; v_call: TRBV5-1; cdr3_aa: CASSSAPALAGSYEQYF; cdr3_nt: TGCGCCAGCAGCTCCGCACCCGCCCTAGCGGGTTCCTACGAGCAGTACTTC
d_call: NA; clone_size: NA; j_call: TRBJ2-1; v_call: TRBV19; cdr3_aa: CASSIHNEQFF; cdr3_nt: TGTGCCAGTAGTATTCACAATGAGCAGTTCTTC
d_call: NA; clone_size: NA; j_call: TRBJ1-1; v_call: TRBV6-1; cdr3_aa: CASSRGGGGSTEAFF; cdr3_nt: TGTGCCAGCAGTCGAGGGGGGGGTGGAAGCACTGAAGCTTTCTTT
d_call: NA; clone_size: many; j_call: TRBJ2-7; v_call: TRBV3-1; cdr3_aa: CASSPRGRSGSYEQYF; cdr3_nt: TGTGCCAGCAGCCCCCGGGGGCGGTCGGGCTCCTACGAGCAGTACTTC
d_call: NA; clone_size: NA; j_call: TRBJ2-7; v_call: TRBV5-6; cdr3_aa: CASSLGRVHYEQYF; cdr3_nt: TGTGCCAGCAGCTTGGGCAGGGTCCACTACGAGCAGTACTTC
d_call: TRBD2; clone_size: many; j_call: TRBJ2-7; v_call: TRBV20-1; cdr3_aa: CSARGGTSGRGYEQYF; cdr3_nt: TGCAGTGCTAGAGGGGGGACTAGCGGGAGAGGATACGAGCAGTACTTC
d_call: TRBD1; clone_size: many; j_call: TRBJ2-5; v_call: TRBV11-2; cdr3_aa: CASSLVGGGETQYF; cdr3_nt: TGTGCCAGCAGCTTAGTAGGGGGCGGAGAGACCCAGTACTTC
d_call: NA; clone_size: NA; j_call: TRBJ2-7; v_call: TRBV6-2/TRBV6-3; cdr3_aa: CASSYRIDYEQYF; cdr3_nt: TGTGCCAGCAGTTACAGGATAGACTACGAGCAGTACTTC
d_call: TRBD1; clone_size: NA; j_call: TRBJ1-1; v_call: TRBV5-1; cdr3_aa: CASSLAGGTGSEAFF; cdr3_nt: TGCGCCAGCAGCTTGGCCGGGGGGACAGGGTCTGAAGCTTTCTTT
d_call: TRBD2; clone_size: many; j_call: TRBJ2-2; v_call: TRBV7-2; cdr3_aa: CASTLLAGTNTGELFF; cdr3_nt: TGTGCCAGCACCCTTTTAGCGGGAACGAACACCGGGGAGCTGTTTTTT
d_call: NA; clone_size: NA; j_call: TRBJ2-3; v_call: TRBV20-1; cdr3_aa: CSARGTSRTDTQYF; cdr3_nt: TGCAGTGCCCGAGGGACTTCTCGCACAGATACGCAGTATTTT
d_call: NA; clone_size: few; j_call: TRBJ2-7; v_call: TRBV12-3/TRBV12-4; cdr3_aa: CASSLGSRAEQYF; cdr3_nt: TGTGCCAGCAGTTTAGGGAGCAGGGCCGAGCAGTACTTC
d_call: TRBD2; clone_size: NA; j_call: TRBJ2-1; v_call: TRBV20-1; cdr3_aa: CSARDGAGGPNEQFF; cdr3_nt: TGCAGTGCTAGAGATGGAGCGGGAGGTCCCAATGAGCAGTTCTTC
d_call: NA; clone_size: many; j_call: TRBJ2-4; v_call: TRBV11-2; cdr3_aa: CASSLGSTGRKNIQYF; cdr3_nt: TGTGCCAGCAGCTTAGGATCCACAGGGCGCAAAAACATTCAGTACTTC
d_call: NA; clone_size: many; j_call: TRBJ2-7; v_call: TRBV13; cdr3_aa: CASSLGETEQYF; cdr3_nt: TGTGCCAGCAGCTTAGGGGAGACCGAGCAGTACTTC
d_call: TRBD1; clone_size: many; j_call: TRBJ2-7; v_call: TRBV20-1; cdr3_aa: CSAPRPTGSYEQYF; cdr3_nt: TGCAGTGCTCCCCGCCCGACAGGGTCCTACGAGCAGTACTTC
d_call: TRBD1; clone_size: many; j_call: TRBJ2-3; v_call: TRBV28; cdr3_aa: CASSLELRDRSTDTQYF; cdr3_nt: TGTGCCAGCAGTTTGGAACTCCGGGACAGGAGCACAGATACGCAGTATTTT
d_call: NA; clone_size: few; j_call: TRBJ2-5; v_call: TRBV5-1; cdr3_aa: CASSRTPDQETQYF; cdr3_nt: TGCGCCAGCAGCAGGACCCCGGACCAAGAGACCCAGTACTTC
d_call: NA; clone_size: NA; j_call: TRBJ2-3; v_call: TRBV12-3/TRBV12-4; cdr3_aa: CASSAPGESTDTQYF; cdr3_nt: TGTGCCAGCAGTGCTCCGGGAGAGAGCACAGATACGCAGTATTTT
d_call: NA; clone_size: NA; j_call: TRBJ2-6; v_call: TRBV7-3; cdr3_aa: CASSLRPPGAGANVLTF; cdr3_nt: TGTGCCAGCAGCTTACGACCACCGGGGGCTGGGGCCAACGTCCTGACTTTC
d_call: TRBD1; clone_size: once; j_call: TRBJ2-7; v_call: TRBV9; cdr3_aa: CASSRDTGARLYEQYF; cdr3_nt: TGTGCCAGCAGCCGCGATACAGGGGCGCGGTTGTACGAGCAGTACTTC
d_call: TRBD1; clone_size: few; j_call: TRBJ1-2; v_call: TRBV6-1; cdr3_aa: CASPPGQGALGYGYTF; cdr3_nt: TGTGCCAGCCCTCCGGGACAGGGGGCGTTGGGCTATGGCTACACCTTC
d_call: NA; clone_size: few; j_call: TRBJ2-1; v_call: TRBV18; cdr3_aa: CASSPGRSSTYNEQFF; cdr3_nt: TGTGCCAGCTCACCGGGGCGGAGTTCTACCTACAATGAGCAGTTCTTC
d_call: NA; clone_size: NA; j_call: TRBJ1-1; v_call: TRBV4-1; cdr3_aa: CASSQGLRAEAFF; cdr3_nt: TGCGCCAGCAGCCAAGGTCTCAGGGCTGAAGCTTTCTTT
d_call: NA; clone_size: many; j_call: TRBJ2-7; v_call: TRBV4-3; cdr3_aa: CASSQTASYEQYF; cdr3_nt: TGTGCCAGCAGCCAGACAGCCTCCTACGAGCAGTACTTC
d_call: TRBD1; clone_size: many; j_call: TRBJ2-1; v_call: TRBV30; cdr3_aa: CAWSSVGGIDEQFF; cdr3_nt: TGTGCCTGGAGTAGTGTAGGGGGCATCGATGAGCAGTTCTTC
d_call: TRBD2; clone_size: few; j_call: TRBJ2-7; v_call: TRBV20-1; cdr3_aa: CSAAPSGTYEQYF; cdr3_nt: TGCAGTGCTGCCCCTAGCGGGACATACGAGCAGTACTTC
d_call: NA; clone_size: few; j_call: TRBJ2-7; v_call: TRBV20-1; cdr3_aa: CSAAFYYEQYF; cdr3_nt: TGCAGTGCTGCGTTTTACTACGAGCAGTACTTC
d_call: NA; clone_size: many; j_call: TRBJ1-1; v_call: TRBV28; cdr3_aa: CASREGARGETAEAFF; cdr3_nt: TGTGCCAGCAGGGAAGGGGCGCGAGGTGAAACGGCTGAAGCTTTCTTT
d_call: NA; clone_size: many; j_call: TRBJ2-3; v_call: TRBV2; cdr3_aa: CASSPGGGNADTQYF; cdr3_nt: TGTGCCAGCAGTCCTGGAGGGGGGAACGCAGATACGCAGTATTTT
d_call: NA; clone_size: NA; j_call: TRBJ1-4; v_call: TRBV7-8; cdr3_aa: CASSPNQGKLFF; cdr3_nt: TGTGCCAGCAGCCCGAACCAGGGAAAACTGTTTTTT
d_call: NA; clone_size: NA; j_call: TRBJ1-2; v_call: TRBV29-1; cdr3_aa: CSVETRNYGYTF; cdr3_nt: TGCAGCGTTGAGACGAGGAATTATGGCTACACCTTC
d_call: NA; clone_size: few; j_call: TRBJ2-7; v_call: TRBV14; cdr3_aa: CASSQLRDEQYF; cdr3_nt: TGTGCCAGCAGCCAACTTAGGGACGAGCAGTACTTC
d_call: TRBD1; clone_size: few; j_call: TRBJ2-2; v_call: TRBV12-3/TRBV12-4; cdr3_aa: CASSTQGALGAGELFF; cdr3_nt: TGTGCCAGCAGTACACAGGGGGCGCTTGGCGCCGGGGAGCTGTTTTTT
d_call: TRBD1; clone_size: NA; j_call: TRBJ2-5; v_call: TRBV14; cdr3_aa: CASSQEPKTGEETQYF; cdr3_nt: TGTGCCAGCAGCCAAGAACCTAAGACAGGGGAGGAGACCCAGTACTTC
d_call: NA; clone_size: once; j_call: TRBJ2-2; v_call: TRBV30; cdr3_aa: CAWMSGTGELFF; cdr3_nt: TGTGCCTGGATGAGCGGTACCGGGGAGCTGTTTTTT
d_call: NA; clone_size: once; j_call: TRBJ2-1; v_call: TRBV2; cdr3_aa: CASSKDRSSYNGQFF; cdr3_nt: TGTGCCAGCAGTAAAGACAGGAGCTCCTACAATGGGCAGTTCTTC
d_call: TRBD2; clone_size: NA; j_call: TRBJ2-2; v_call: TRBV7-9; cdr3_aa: CASSFIPSGNTGELFF; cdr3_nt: TGTGCCAGCAGCTTTATCCCTAGCGGAAACACCGGGGAGCTGTTTTTT
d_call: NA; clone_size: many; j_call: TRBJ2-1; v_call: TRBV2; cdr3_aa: CASSEADTYNEQFF; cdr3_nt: TGTGCCAGCAGTGAAGCGGATACCTACAATGAGCAGTTCTTC
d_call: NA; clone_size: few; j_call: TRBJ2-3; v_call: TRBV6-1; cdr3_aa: CASKSFRTDTQYF; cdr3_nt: TGTGCCAGCAAGAGTTTTCGCACAGATACGCAGTATTTT
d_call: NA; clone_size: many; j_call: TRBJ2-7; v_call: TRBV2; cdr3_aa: CASSLQVGYEQYF; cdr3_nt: TGTGCCAGCAGTTTACAGGTTGGGTACGAGCAGTACTTC
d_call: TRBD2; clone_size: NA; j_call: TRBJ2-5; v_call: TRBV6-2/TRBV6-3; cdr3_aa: CASTSPRTSGQETQYF; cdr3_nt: TGTGCCAGCACCTCTCCGAGGACTAGCGGCCAAGAGACCCAGTACTTC